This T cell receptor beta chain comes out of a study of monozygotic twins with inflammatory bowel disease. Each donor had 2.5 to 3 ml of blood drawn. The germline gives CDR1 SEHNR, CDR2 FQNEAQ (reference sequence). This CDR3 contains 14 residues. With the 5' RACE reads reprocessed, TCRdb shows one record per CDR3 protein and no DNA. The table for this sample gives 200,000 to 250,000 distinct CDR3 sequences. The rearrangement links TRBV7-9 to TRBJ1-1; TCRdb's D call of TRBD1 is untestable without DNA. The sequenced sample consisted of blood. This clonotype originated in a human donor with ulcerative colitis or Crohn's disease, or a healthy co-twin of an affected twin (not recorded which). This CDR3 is CASSGRTENTEAFF.